This T cell receptor beta chain was profiled in a study of T-cell memory formation after mild COVID-19. TCRdb processed the 5' RACE reads anew with MiXCR; each CDR3 protein has one entry. The profile covers 100,000 to 120,000 distinct CDR3 sequences, with 22% appearing a single time and roughly 40% taken by the ten largest. The sample comprised PBMCs or a T cell subset sorted from them (not recorded which). The sequence was collected from a young man who had mild COVID-19 (a few samples of this study predate the infection). Cell type and time point are not known.

The CDR3 spells CASSQEHLGLAGLSEQFF. CDR3 sequence (DNA): TGTGCCAGCAGCCAAGAACATTTGGGACTAGCAGGGCTGAGTGAGCAGTTCTTC. The chain couples TRBV14 to TRBJ2-1; 9 bases are shared with TRBD2. Germline CDR1 and CDR2: SGHDN and FVKESK. The CDR3 covers 18 residues. J gave up 9 bases and V 0 bases, and 15 bases lay outside the gene matches.